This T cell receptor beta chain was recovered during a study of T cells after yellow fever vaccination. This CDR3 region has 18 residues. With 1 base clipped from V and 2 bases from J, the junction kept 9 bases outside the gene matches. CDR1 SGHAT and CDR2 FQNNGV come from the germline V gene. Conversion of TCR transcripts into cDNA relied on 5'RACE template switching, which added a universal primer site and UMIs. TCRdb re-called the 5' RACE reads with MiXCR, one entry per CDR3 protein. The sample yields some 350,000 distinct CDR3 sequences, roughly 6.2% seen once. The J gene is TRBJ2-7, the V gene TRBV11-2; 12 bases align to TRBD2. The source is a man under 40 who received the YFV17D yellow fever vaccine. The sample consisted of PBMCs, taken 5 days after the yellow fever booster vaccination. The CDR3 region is CASSLVASGRDAPYEQYF. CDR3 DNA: TGTGCCAGCAGCTTAGTGGCTAGCGGGAGGGACGCCCCCTACGAGCAGTACTTC.